The 20 T cell receptor beta chains in this list originate from one sample, sequenced in a study of CD8 T cells in ankylosing spondylitis (dated by TCRdb to 2016 to 2017). Broad study findings and their caveats: A TCR beta motif made up of several highly homologous amino acid variants appeared to be characteristic of blood from ankylosing spondylitis patients.

For these TCRs, the target antigens are not known. Libraries were made using 5' RACE. The instrument was an Illumina HiSeq 2500. TCRdb's own reprocessing of the public reads used fastp at Q25 and MiXCR and kept productive beta chains. Duplicate CDR3 protein sequences are folded into a single record with the most common DNA and genes. This sample gives a few hundred thousand distinct CDR3 sequences in total; approximately 20% of them show up just once. The ten biggest clones cover approximately 40% of the sample. The sample comprised blood, either unsorted or a sorted T cell fraction (not recorded which). The receptors stem from a male donor with ankylosing spondylitis.

This clonotype was detected a few times. The genes are TRBV12-3 or TRBV12-4 and TRBJ1-5, with a tentative D call TRBD1 (5 bases). This CDR3 contains 14 residues. V shed 6 bases and J shed 6 bases, with 15 bases lying between them. CDR3 nucleotides: TGTGCCAGCAGCCTTGGGGCGTCGGGTCAGCCCCAGCATTTT. This gives the protein CASSLGASGQPQHF.

This clonotype was picked up a small number of times. The chain joins TRBV21-1 to TRBJ1-5; the table gives TRBD1 as D, unverified against the DNA. TRBV21-1 is noted as a pseudogene. The CDR3 totals 14 residues. The CDR3 DNA sequence: TGTGCCAGCAGCAAAGACAGGGGCCGTCAGCCCCAGCATTTT. The encoded protein is CASSKDRGRQPQHF.

This clonotype has just a few counts. This chain links TRBV12-3 or TRBV12-4 with TRBJ1-1; D is undetermined. Trimming cost V 6 bases and J 0 bases, with 17 bases left between them. This CDR3 is 16 amino acids long. CDR3 nucleotide sequence: TGTGCCAGCAGCCACTTTTCTGCAGACCTGAACACTGAAGCTTTCTTT. This sequence encodes CASSHFSADLNTEAFF.

This clonotype was found a few times. The chain is built from TRBV10-3 and TRBJ2-1; 9 positions match TRBD1. The V and J ends lost 6 bases and 5 bases, in that order; junction bases with no gene match: 8. The germline gives CDR1 ENHRY, CDR2 SYGVKD. The CDR3 contains 15 residues. The CDR3 coding sequence is TGTGCCATCAGCGCTGGACAGGGGCTGGACAATGAGCAGTTCTTC. Protein product: CAISAGQGLDNEQFF.

The chain couples TRBV13 to TRBJ2-1, with TRBD2 matching 9 bases. The CDR3 runs to 17 residues. Germline assignment: CDR1 PRHDT and CDR2 FYEKMQ (reference sequence). Losses at the gene ends were 5 bases for V and 7 bases for J; bases not matched to a gene: 15. DNA for the CDR3: TGTGCCAGCAGCGCCGACGGGGCGGGGGGGCTTATGAATGAGCAGTTCTTC. It yields the protein CASSADGAGGLMNEQFF.

This clonotype has just a few counts. The rearrangement links TRBV4-1 to TRBJ2-7; D may be TRBD1 (5 bases). Trimming stripped 2 bases from V and 4 bases from J, with 12 bases between. CDR3 length equals 14 residues. Germline V gene sequence: CDR1 MGHRA, CDR2 YSYEKL. CDR3 sequence reads: CASSQQTDSYEQYF. Here the CDR3 DNA reads TGCGCCAGCAGCCAACAAACCGACAGTTACGAGCAGTACTTC.

This clonotype came up a few times. V is TRBV6-1 and J is TRBJ2-3, with TRBD2 matching over 11 bases. Trimming cost V 11 bases and J 5 bases; bases outside gene matches: 12. Germline CDR1 is MNHNS and CDR2 is SASEGT. The CDR3 length is 15 residues. CDR3 sequence reads: CAASLAGGPRDTQYF. CDR3 nucleotides: TGTGCCGCCTCCCTAGCGGGGGGCCCGCGAGATACGCAGTATTTT.

The CDR3 bases are TGTGCCAGCAGTTTCCTAGCGGGAGGGCCCACGAACACCGGGGAGCTGTTTTTT. Its translation: CASSFLAGGPTNTGELFF. The rearrangement links TRBV27 to TRBJ2-2; 12 bases match TRBD2. The CDR3 runs 18 residues. J gave up 0 bases and V 3 bases, and 5 bases lay outside the gene matches. Germline V lookup: CDR1 MNHEY, CDR2 SMNVEV (reference sequence).

V gene TRBV28 combines with J gene TRBJ2-3; D ambiguous. Trimming left V 5 bases short and J 2 bases short, with 14 bases between. Per germline, CDR1 MDHEN and CDR2 SYDVKM. The CDR3 covers 15 residues. The CDR3: CASSMLVGNTDTQYF. The CDR3 DNA sequence: TGTGCCAGCAGTATGCTTGTTGGCAACACAGATACGCAGTATTTT.

The chain recombines TRBV6-2 or TRBV6-3 with TRBJ1-5, with D unresolved. Germline V gene data show CDR1 as MNHEY and CDR2 as SVGEGT. V dropped 0 bases and J dropped 5 bases, with 14 bases sitting between them. This CDR3 has 16 residues. CDR3 sequence: CASSYSIATMDQPQHF. In nucleotides, the CDR3 is TGTGCCAGCAGTTACTCTATTGCGACAATGGATCAGCCCCAGCATTTT.

With respect to this clonotype: A read error may account for a junction end that differs from germline. The rearrangement links TRBV9 to TRBJ2-1; 7 bases are a match to TRBD1. The CDR3 has 16 residues. Germline assignment: CDR1 SGDLS and CDR2 YYNGEE. In DNA form, the CDR3 reads TGTGCCAGCAGCGGGACCGGGACAGTTCCCTACAATGATCAGTTCTTC. Its protein product is CASSGTGTVPYNDQFF. Combining the CDR3 with reference TRBV9 and TRBJ2-1 gives the whole variable domain DSGVTQTPKHLITATGQRVTLRCSPRSGDLSVYWYQQSLDQGLQFLIQYYNGEERAKGNILERFSAQQFPDLHSELNLSSLELGDSALYFCASSGTGTVPYNDQFFGPGTRLTVL.

There are a few counts of this clonotype. The gene calls are TRBV5-1 and TRBJ1-1; 8 nucleotides agree with TRBD1. The CDR3 runs to 15 residues. Germline trimming cut 1 base from V and 6 bases from J; bases unmatched to any gene: 8. Germline V lookup: CDR1 SGHRS, CDR2 YFSETQ. The CDR3 bases are TGCGCCAGCAGCTTGCCCATAGGACAGGGCTCTGAAGCTTTCTTT. This sequence encodes CASSLPIGQGSEAFF.

This clonotype was counted a few times. This sequence joins TRBV27 and TRBJ2-7; D unclear. This CDR3 is 11 amino acids long. Trimming removed 4 bases at V and 12 bases at J, with 13 bases between. Germline V gene sequence: CDR1 MNHEY, CDR2 SMNVEV (reference sequence). The CDR3 sequence is CASSSSLRRYF. Here the CDR3 DNA reads TGTGCCAGCAGTTCCTCCCTACGGCGGTACTTC.

This clonotype was seen more than once but under ten times. The J gene is TRBJ1-5, the V gene TRBV29-1, with 7 bases aligning to TRBD1. Germline lookup yields CDR1 SQVTM and CDR2 ANQGSEA. V lost 5 bases, J lost 2 bases, and 3 bases stayed unmatched. This CDR3 has 13 residues. CDR3 nucleotide sequence: TGCAGCGTTACCACAGGGGGCAATCAGCCCCAGCATTTT. It codes for CSVTTGGNQPQHF.

This clonotype was counted many times. This chain uses TRBV29-1 with TRBJ2-3, with 12 nucleotides matching TRBD2. The CDR3 has 15 residues. Germline V gives CDR1 SQVTM, CDR2 ANQGSEA. V lost 4 bases and J lost 0; bases outside the gene matches: 2. In DNA, the CDR3 is TGCAGCGTTGGGGGGACTAGCGGGAGCACAGATACGCAGTATTTT. This codes for CSVGGTSGSTDTQYF.

The genes are TRBV24-1 and TRBJ2-3; tentative D call: TRBD1 (6 bases). Germline V CDR1 and CDR2: KGHDR, SFDVKD. CDR3 length: 13 residues. V was clipped by 7 bases and J by 3 bases, with 10 bases between them. CDR3 region: CATRDTGTDTQYF. Here the CDR3 DNA reads TGTGCCACCAGGGACACAGGGACAGATACGCAGTATTTT.

The chain has TRBV5-6 and TRBJ1-5; a possible D gene is TRBD1 (6 bases). Trimming cost V 0 bases and J 5 bases, with 15 bases left between them. The CDR3 runs 16 residues. Per the germline V gene, CDR1 is SGHDT and CDR2 is YYEEEE. The CDR3 spells CASSLGGEGDYQPQHF. DNA of the CDR3: TGTGCCAGCAGCTTGGGAGGAGAGGGGGACTATCAGCCCCAGCATTTT.

This chain connects TRBV4-1 to TRBJ1-4; D call uncertain. This CDR3 is 13 amino acids long. The germline V gene encodes CDR1 MGHRA and CDR2 YSYEKL. Trimming took off 6 bases at V and 6 bases at J, with 11 bases between the two ends. The CDR3 loop reads CASRPKADEKLFF. The CDR3 region has the DNA TGCGCCAGCAGACCCAAAGCGGATGAAAAACTGTTTTTT.

This clonotype was seen a handful of times. This sequence joins TRBV28 and TRBJ2-1; a possible D gene is TRBD1 (6 bases). CDR3 size: 14 residues. Looked up from germline, CDR1 is MDHEN and CDR2 is SYDVKM. The V and J ends lost 6 bases and 9 bases respectively, with 18 bases between them. The DNA for the CDR3 is TGTGCCAGCAGGCGATCTAATGGGGGCCTTGAGCAGTTCTTC. Protein product: CASRRSNGGLEQFF.

This chain links TRBV27 with TRBJ2-2, with unresolved D. V was shortened by 7 bases and J by 3 bases, with 12 bases between the two germline ends. Germline lookup yields CDR1 MNHEY and CDR2 SMNVEV (reference sequence). CDR3 length: 14 amino acids. In DNA form, the CDR3 reads TGTGCCAGCAACCCCTCTAGAGACACCGGGGAGCTGTTTTTT. Translation gives CASNPSRDTGELFF.